This T cell receptor (beta chain) stems from a study of blood T cell repertoires in COVID-19. Cohort 3 recovery required two negative PCRs, clearance, or symptom resolution. This CDR3 has 15 amino acids. The V gene lost 0 bases and the J gene lost 4 bases, with 10 bases spanning the gap. Germline loops: CDR1 MNHEY, CDR2 SMNVEV (reference sequence). Authors' methods: Amplifying reference gene primers gave estimates of nucleated cell counts. Sequenced by immunoSEQ multiplex PCR; TCRdb stores in-frame clones only, minus some. V and J calls and clone size are as listed in that table; D and trimming were resolved from the DNA. Among a few hundred thousand clones listed, approximately 86% were seen once.

The receptor's source is a woman between 50 and 59 years old who had recovered from COVID-19. The chain has TRBV27 and TRBJ2-1, with D possibly TRBD2 on 5 matching bases. The specimen sequenced was PBMCs or T cells enriched from blood (not recorded which). CDR3 residues: CASSLSASPYNEQFF. The CDR3 DNA reads as TGTGCCAGCAGTTTATCGGCTAGCCCTTACAATGAGCAGTTCTTC.